One and the same sample provided the 21 T cell receptor beta chains below, sequenced in a study of blood T cell repertoires in COVID-19. Using immunoSEQ multiplex PCR, the repertoire was profiled, and TCRdb retains in-frame clones only, with some absent. The sample has about 160,000 clones, roughly 90% seen once. Sample: peripheral blood. All receptors come from a man in his sixties with acute or convalescent COVID-19.

V and J are TRBV7-9 and TRBJ1-6; D is ambiguous. Germline assignment: CDR1 SEHNR and CDR2 FQNEAQ (reference sequence). The CDR3 consists of 13 residues. The V end was cut by 7 bases, the J end by 7 bases, with 11 bases between. This CDR3 is CASTLTENSPLHF. As DNA, the CDR3 is TGTGCCAGCACTCTGACGGAGAATTCACCCCTCCACTTT.

The rearrangement links TRBV7-2 to TRBJ1-3; TRBD1 is a possible D gene (5 bases). Trimming left V 2 bases short and J 2 bases short, with 7 bases between. The CDR3 spans 14 residues. Germline CDR1 is SGHTA and CDR2 is FQGNSA. The CDR3: CASSLSRAGNTIYF. In DNA, the CDR3 is TGTGCCAGCAGCTTAAGCAGGGCTGGAAACACCATATATTTT.

This chain links TRBV30 with TRBJ1-1; weak D call: TRBD1 (5 bases). Germline V CDR1 and CDR2: GTSNPN, SVGIG (reference sequence). The CDR3 loop spans 11 amino acids. V was pared by 1 base and J by 10 bases, with 10 bases between. CDR3 sequence reads: CAWSGQTVAFF. The CDR3 DNA reads as TGTGCCTGGAGTGGACAGACGGTAGCTTTCTTT.

This clone was detected only a few times. This chain joins TRBV16 and TRBJ2-7; weak D call: TRBD1 (6 bases). V was clipped by 4 bases and J by 2 bases, with 15 bases between them. Germline V gene sequence: CDR1 KGHSY, CDR2 FQNENV. The CDR3 length is 15 residues. The CDR3 spells CASSPPDGQPYEQYF. The CDR3 DNA reads TGTGCCAGCAGCCCCCCTGACGGACAGCCCTACGAGCAGTACTTC. The whole variable domain, filled in from reference TRBV16 and TRBJ2-7, reads GEEVAQTPKHLVRGEGQKAKLYCAPIKGHSYVFWYQQVLKNEFKFLISFQNENVFDETGMPKERFSAKCLPNSPCSLEIQATKLEDSAVYFCASSPPDGQPYEQYFGPGTRLTVT.

V gene TRBV11-2 combines with J gene TRBJ2-7; D gene unclear. The germline gives CDR1 SGHAT, CDR2 FQNNGV. With 1 base removed from V and 1 base from J, the gap between germline ends came to 8 bases. There are 14 residues in the CDR3. CDR3 bases: TGTGCCAGCAGCTTAGGCTTCAGATCCTACGAGCAGTACTTC. As protein: CASSLGFRSYEQYF.

This clone was counted a single time. The genes are TRBV2 and TRBJ2-2, with D possibly matching TRBD2 (6 bases). Per the germline V gene, CDR1 is SNHLY and CDR2 is FYNNEI. Trimming removed 7 bases at V and 7 bases at J, with 19 bases between. The CDR3 extends over 15 amino acids. The CDR3 nucleotides read TGTGCCAGCACCGAAGGAGGGTCTTCCAGCGGGGAGCTGTTTTTT. As protein: CASTEGGSSSGELFF.

The chain is built from TRBV5-1 and TRBJ2-1, with D possibly matching TRBD2 (6 bases). The CDR3 is made up of 12 amino acids. The germline gives CDR1 SGHRS, CDR2 YFSETQ. V shed 7 bases and J shed 9 bases, with 14 bases lying between them. The CDR3 sequence is CASFAGPAEQFF. In DNA, the CDR3 is TGCGCCAGCTTTGCGGGGCCGGCTGAGCAGTTCTTC. The full variable domain, with the rest looked up from reference TRBV5-1 and TRBJ2-1, is KAGVTQTPRYLIKTRGQQVTLSCSPISGHRSVSWYQQTPGQGLQFLFEYFSETQRNKGNFPGRFSGRQFSNSRSEMNVSTLELGDSALYLCASFAGPAEQFFGPGTRLTVL.

The chain combines TRBV27 with TRBJ2-1; TRBD2 matches at 11 bases. CDR3 length: 14 amino acids. Germline lookup yields CDR1 MNHEY and CDR2 SMNVEV (reference sequence). The V and J ends lost 6 bases and 8 bases, in that order; junction bases with no gene match: 6. In nucleotides, the CDR3 is TGTGCCAGCAGCCCGGGGACTAGCGGACATGAGCAGTTCTTC. It is translated as CASSPGTSGHEQFF.

This sequence joins TRBV12-5 and TRBJ1-1, with TRBD1 as a possible D gene (5 bases). Per the germline V gene, CDR1 is LGHNT and CDR2 is FRNRAP. V was trimmed by 4 bases and J by 3 bases, leaving 21 bases between them. CDR3 length equals 17 residues. Written as DNA, the CDR3 is TGTGCTAGTGGTTCCCCCAAGGGGTCAGGAGGGTACACTGAAGCTTTCTTT. Protein: CASGSPKGSGGYTEAFF.

This chain connects TRBV7-9 to TRBJ1-5; unclear D gene. The length of the CDR3 is 13 residues. V was cut by 10 bases and J by 0 bases, with 10 bases left in between. The germline gives CDR1 SEHNR, CDR2 FQNEAQ (reference sequence). The CDR3 spells CATQVYSNQPQHF. The CDR3 nucleotides are TGTGCCACCCAGGTTTATAGCAATCAGCCCCAGCATTTT.

CDR3 DNA: TGTGCAGCAGGGGTCGGTGAAGCTTTCTTT. It is translated as CAAGVGEAFF. The chain is built from TRBV6-5 and TRBJ1-1, with a weak D call TRBD1 (6 bases). The CDR3 has 10 amino acids. The germline V gene has CDR1 MNHEY and CDR2 SVGAGI.

This chain links TRBV5-1 with TRBJ2-3; 7 nucleotides agree with TRBD2. The V segment lost 3 bases and the J segment 2 bases; nucleotides outside the gene matches: 9. Germline CDR1 is SGHRS and CDR2 is YFSETQ. The CDR3 is 16 amino acids. The CDR3 region is CASSSFSGGTTDTQYF. The CDR3 coding sequence is TGCGCCAGCAGCTCCTTCTCCGGGGGGACCACAGATACGCAGTATTTT.

The rearrangement joins TRBV29-1 to TRBJ1-1; the D gene is possibly TRBD1 (5 bases). From germline, CDR1 is SQVTM and CDR2 ANQGSEA. The CDR3 has 12 residues. V lost 6 bases and J 1 base, leaving 9 bases between the germline ends. CDR3 amino acids: CSVKRGNTEAFF. CDR3 sequence (DNA): TGCAGCGTGAAAAGGGGGAACACTGAAGCTTTCTTT. Variable domain in full (rest from reference TRBV29-1 and TRBJ1-1): SAVISQKPSRDICQRGTSLTIQCQVDSQVTMMFWYRQQPGQSLTLIATANQGSEATYESGFVIDKFPISRPNLTFSTLTVSNMSPEDSSIYLCSVKRGNTEAFFGQGTRLTVV.

This rearrangement joins TRBV9 to TRBJ1-5; 7 positions match TRBD1. Germline values: CDR1 SGDLS, CDR2 YYNGEE. CDR3 length equals 14 residues. J was trimmed by 1 base and V by 2 bases; bases with no gene match: 0. The CDR3 coding sequence is TGTGCCAGCAGCGTGGGACAGAGCAATCAGCCCCAGCATTTT. It is translated as CASSVGQSNQPQHF.

Here the CDR3 DNA reads TGTGCCAGCAGCTTAGGGACCGGAATAGGGGGCACGCAGCCCCAGCATTTT. Its protein is CASSLGTGIGGTQPQHF. The V gene is TRBV7-9, the J gene TRBJ1-5, with TRBD1 matching over 7 bases. The CDR3 totals 17 residues. V lost 1 base, J lost 7 bases, and 13 bases stayed unmatched. Germline values: CDR1 SEHNR, CDR2 FQNEAQ (reference sequence).

The chain uses TRBV4-3 and TRBJ2-5, with a tentative D call TRBD1 (5 bases). Germline CDR1 reads LGHNA; CDR2 reads YSLEER. Trimming removed 0 bases from V and 7 bases from J, with 18 bases in between. The CDR3 is 16 residues long. Written as DNA, the CDR3 is TGCGCCAGCAGCCAAGAAGGGGCAGCTCAAGAGTGGACCCAGTACTTC. It encodes CASSQEGAAQEWTQYF.

On this clone: Other DNA sequences within the sample encode an identical CDR3. The V call is TRBV19, the J call TRBJ1-1, with no clear D. The CDR3 consists of 12 residues. CDR1 is LNHDA, CDR2 SQIVND, per germline (reference sequence). V lost 3 bases and J lost 4, with 6 bases in between. This CDR3 is CASSISRTEAFF. CDR3 DNA: TGTGCCAGTAGTATCTCCCGCACTGAAGCTTTCTTT.

The CDR3 DNA follows: TGTGCCAGCACCCCCTTAGGTCAGGTGGTTTCCTACGAGCAGTACTTC. Protein product: CASTPLGQVVSYEQYF. This rearrangement joins TRBV7-9 to TRBJ2-7; D unclear. Looked up from germline, CDR1 is SEHNR and CDR2 is FQNEAQ (reference sequence). V lost 7 bases and J lost 1, with 20 bases in between. This CDR3 comprises 16 residues. Complete variable domain (other parts from reference TRBV7-9 and TRBJ2-7): DTGVSQNPRHKITKRGQNVTFRCDPISEHNRLYWYRQTLGQGPEFLTYFQNEAQLEKSRLLSDRFSAERPKGSFSTLEIQRTEQGDSAMYLCASTPLGQVVSYEQYFGPGTRLTVT.

The V and J genes are TRBV6-5 and TRBJ1-4; D unresolved. The CDR3 length is 15 residues. Germline loops: CDR1 MNHEY, CDR2 SVGAGI. Trimming took 6 bases from V and 0 from J, leaving 11 bases between them. The CDR3 DNA sequence: TGTGCCAGCAGGCTGACTGTCGCAACTAATGAAAAACTGTTTTTT. Translated: CASRLTVATNEKLFF.

The chain is built from TRBV6-5 and TRBJ1-1; 7 bases agree with TRBD1. V trimming: 7 bases; J trimming: 6 bases; junction bases outside the gene matches: 14. CDR1 and CDR2 (germline): MNHEY, SVGAGI. This CDR3 has 15 residues. Here the CDR3 DNA reads TGTGCCAGCACAATAGGAAACAGGGGAAAATCTGAAGCTTTCTTT. Translating gives CASTIGNRGKSEAFF.

The genes are TRBV3-1 (or the pseudogene TRBV3-2) and TRBJ2-5; 10 positions agree with TRBD2. V gave up 1 base and J gave up 5 bases; unmatched junction bases: 10. Germline assignment: CDR1 LGHDT and CDR2 YNNKEL (reference sequence). The CDR3 totals 17 residues. The CDR3 protein is CASSQGSAGGPRETQYF. In DNA, the CDR3 is TGTGCCAGCAGCCAAGGATCAGCGGGGGGGCCGCGGGAGACCCAGTACTTC.